This T cell receptor beta chain was sequenced for a study of T-cell reconstitution after alpha-beta-depleted transplantation in children. V shed 6 bases and J shed 0 bases, with 13 bases lying between them. The CDR3 totals 15 residues. This clonotype showed up many times. A library of TCRbeta sequences, prepared with unique molecular identifiers, was generated. Each CDR3 protein is one row after TCRdb ran MiXCR on the PCR reads. This table holds about 91,000 distinct CDR3 sequences, roughly 8.8% found once. The chain links TRBV12-3 or TRBV12-4 to TRBJ2-3; D may match TRBD1 or TRBD2 (5 bases each). The sequence derives from a human donor who donated a stem cell graft to a child with congenital amegakaryocytic thrombocytopenia. Sequencing was performed on PBMCs from the stem cell graft donor, taken from the stem cell graft. This CDR3 reads CASREGEYSTDTQYF. CDR3 DNA: TGTGCCAGCAGGGAAGGGGAGTATAGCACAGATACGCAGTATTTT.